These 14 T cell receptor beta chains were all obtained from the same sample, sequenced in a study of T cell changes during pregnancy in multiple sclerosis. Assay used: immunoSEQ multiplex PCR; TCRdb lists only in-frame clones, some missing. The table has more than 35,000 clones, roughly 90% seen once. The source material was CD4+ T cells from peripheral blood mononuclear cells, sampled in the second trimester of pregnancy. All receptors come from a female donor with multiple sclerosis, enrolled in a pregnancy study.

This chain uses TRBV28 with TRBJ2-2; perhaps TRBD2 as D (7 bases). The CDR3 covers 14 residues. Trimming left V 1 base short and J 8 bases short, with 11 bases between. Germline values: CDR1 MDHEN, CDR2 SYDVKM. The CDR3 sequence: CASSLLRGAGELFF. CDR3 nucleotides: TGTGCCAGCAGTTTATTACGGGGGGCTGGGGAGCTGTTTTTT.

The chain joins TRBV4-3 to TRBJ1-1, with unresolved D. Germline V gives CDR1 LGHNA, CDR2 YSLEER. CDR3 size: 16 residues. With 0 bases removed from V and 3 bases from J, the gap between germline ends came to 14 bases. The CDR3 region is CASSQDPTLRDTEAFF. The CDR3 DNA follows: TGCGCCAGCAGCCAAGATCCAACGTTGAGGGACACTGAAGCTTTCTTT.

J is TRBJ2-2 and V is TRBV6-5, with TRBD2 as a possible D gene (6 bases). The germline CDR1 and CDR2 sequences are MNHEY and SVGAGI. V was cut by 0 bases and J by 4 bases, with 12 bases left in between. This CDR3 is built from 16 residues. CDR3 DNA sequence: TGTGCCAGCAGTTACTCTCTCGGGAGTGGCACCGGGGAGCTGTTTTTT. It specifies CASSYSLGSGTGELFF.

This sequence joins TRBV10-3 and TRBJ1-1, with 9 bases that match TRBD1. The CDR3 is 16 residues long. V dropped 0 bases and J dropped 6; count of bases not matched to a gene: 8. Germline CDR1 and CDR2: ENHRY and SYGVKD. CDR3 nucleotide sequence: TGTGCCATCAGTGAGTCTACAGGGGGCCATCCGTCTGAAGCTTTCTTT. Its protein is CAISESTGGHPSEAFF.

This clone has a single count. This chain connects TRBV5-4 to TRBJ2-5, with 9 bases fitting TRBD1. Germline CDR1 and CDR2: SGHNT and YYREEE (reference sequence). V lost 4 bases to trimming and J lost 4 bases; unmatched junction nucleotides: 5. This CDR3 spans 14 amino acids. The CDR3 nucleotides are TGTGCCAGCAGCCCGGGACAGGGTATAGAGACCCAGTACTTC. Its translation is CASSPGQGIETQYF.

V gene TRBV11-3 combines with J gene TRBJ2-7; 7 bases fit TRBD1. The CDR3 spans 15 residues. V lost 4 bases, J lost 5 bases, and 11 bases stayed unmatched. CDR1 SGHNT and CDR2 YENEEA come from the germline V gene. CDR3 residues: CASSSIYRGNDEQYF. The DNA of the CDR3 is TGTGCCAGCAGCTCCATTTACAGGGGTAACGACGAGCAGTACTTC.

This chain joins TRBV27 and TRBJ2-1; 10 nucleotides agree with TRBD1. V shed 2 bases, J shed 9 bases, and the junction held 4 bases outside the gene matches. CDR3 length: 14 amino acids. Germline CDR1 reads MNHEY; CDR2 reads SMNVEV (reference sequence). The CDR3, as DNA: TGTGCCAGCAGTTTAGAGACAGGGGGCGGTGAGCAGTTCTTC. Protein sequence: CASSLETGGGEQFF.

This clone was counted once. The genes are TRBV13 and TRBJ1-2, with a weak D call TRBD1 (5 bases). V was clipped by 0 bases and J by 2 bases, with 7 bases between them. This CDR3 is built from 14 residues. Germline V gives CDR1 PRHDT, CDR2 FYEKMQ (reference sequence). CDR3: CASSLGTANYGYTF. In DNA, the CDR3 is TGTGCCAGCAGCTTAGGGACAGCCAACTATGGCTACACCTTC.

This clone was observed a few times. V usage is TRBV7-2 and J usage is TRBJ2-4; 10 bases line up with TRBD1. CDR3 length: 19 amino acids. V was pared by 2 bases and J by 0 bases, with 10 bases of the junction left unmatched. CDR1 is SGHTA, CDR2 FQGNSA, per germline. CDR3 protein: CASSLRSGTGALAKNIQYF. CDR3 nucleotide sequence: TGTGCCAGCAGCTTACGATCCGGGACAGGGGCATTAGCCAAAAACATTCAGTACTTC.

This rearrangement joins TRBV18 to TRBJ2-3; 10 bases are a match to TRBD2. This CDR3 contains 14 residues. J was trimmed by 5 bases and V by 6 bases; bases with no gene match: 5. Germline CDR1 and CDR2: KGHSH and LQKENI. In DNA, the CDR3 is TGTGCCAGCTCCCCGGGACTAGCGAAAGATACGCAGTATTTT. Its protein is CASSPGLAKDTQYF. The full variable domain, in which reference TRBV18 and TRBJ2-3 provide the parts outside the CDR3, is NAGVMQNPRHLVRRRGQEARLRCSPMKGHSHVYWYRQLPEEGLKFMVYLQKENIIDESGMPKERFSAEFPKEGPSILRIQQVVRGDSAAYFCASSPGLAKDTQYFGPGTRLTVL.

The chain carries TRBV11-3 and TRBJ2-5, with D hard to call. The CDR3 has 14 residues. The germline gives CDR1 SGHNT, CDR2 YENEEA. The V gene lost 5 bases and the J gene lost 5 bases, with 15 bases spanning the gap. CDR3 protein: CASSPSPSSETQYF. The DNA for the CDR3 is TGTGCCAGCAGCCCCTCGCCGTCGAGTGAGACCCAGTACTTC.

V gene TRBV5-6 combines with J gene TRBJ2-2; unclear D gene. The CDR3 has 15 residues. From germline, CDR1 is SGHDT and CDR2 YYEEEE. The ends were cut back, 2 bases at V and 3 bases at J, with 11 bases in the middle. The DNA of the CDR3 is TGTGCCAGCAGCTTTGGGCAGAGAGACACCGGGGAGCTGTTTTTT. Translated, it gives CASSFGQRDTGELFF.

The rearrangement links TRBV30 to TRBJ2-2, with 14 bases fitting TRBD2. V shed 4 bases and J 7 bases; nucleotides not matched to a gene: 8. Germline CDR1 GTSNPN, CDR2 SVGIG (reference sequence). This CDR3 is built from 16 residues. The CDR3 here is CAWTSGLAGVSGELFF. DNA of the CDR3: TGTGCCTGGACCTCGGGACTAGCGGGAGTCAGCGGGGAGCTGTTTTTT.

The chain uses TRBV19 and TRBJ2-2; 10 bases are shared with TRBD1. The CDR3 runs to 14 residues. The germline gives CDR1 LNHDA, CDR2 SQIVND (reference sequence). Unmatched junction bases numbered 5, after V lost 8 bases and J lost 5 bases. The CDR3 protein is CASLRTGGTGELFF. CDR3 nucleotides: TGTGCCAGTCTAAGGACAGGGGGGACCGGGGAGCTGTTTTTT.